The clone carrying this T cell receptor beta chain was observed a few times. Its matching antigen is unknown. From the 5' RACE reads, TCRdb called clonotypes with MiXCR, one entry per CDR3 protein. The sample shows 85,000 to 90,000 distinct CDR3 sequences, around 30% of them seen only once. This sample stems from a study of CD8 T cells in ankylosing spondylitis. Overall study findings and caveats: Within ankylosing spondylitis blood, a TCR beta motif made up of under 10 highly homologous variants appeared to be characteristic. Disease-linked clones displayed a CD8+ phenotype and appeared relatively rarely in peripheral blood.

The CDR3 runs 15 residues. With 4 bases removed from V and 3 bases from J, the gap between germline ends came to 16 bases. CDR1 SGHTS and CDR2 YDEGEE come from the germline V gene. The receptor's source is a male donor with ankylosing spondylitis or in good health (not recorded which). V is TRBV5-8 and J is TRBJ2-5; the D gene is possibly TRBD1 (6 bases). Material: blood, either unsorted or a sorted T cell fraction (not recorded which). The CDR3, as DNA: TGTGCCAGCAGCCCCGGGACATACGCAGAAGAGACCCAGTACTTC. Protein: CASSPGTYAEETQYF.